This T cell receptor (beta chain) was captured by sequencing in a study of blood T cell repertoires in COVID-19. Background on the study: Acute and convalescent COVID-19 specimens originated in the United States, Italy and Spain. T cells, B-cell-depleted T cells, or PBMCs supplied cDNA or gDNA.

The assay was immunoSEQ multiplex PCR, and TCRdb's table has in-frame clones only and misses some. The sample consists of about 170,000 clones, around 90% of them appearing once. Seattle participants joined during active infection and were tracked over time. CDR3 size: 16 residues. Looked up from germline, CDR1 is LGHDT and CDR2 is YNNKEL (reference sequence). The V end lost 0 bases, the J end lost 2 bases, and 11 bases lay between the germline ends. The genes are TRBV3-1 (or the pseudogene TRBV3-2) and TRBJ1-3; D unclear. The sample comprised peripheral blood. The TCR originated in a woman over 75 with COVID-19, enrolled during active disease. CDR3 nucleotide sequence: TGTGCCAGCAGCCAAGAAGCGAGTTACACTGGAAACACCATATATTTT. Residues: CASSQEASYTGNTIYF.